This T cell receptor beta chain appears in the sequencing data of a study of neoadjuvant anti-PD-1 for oral cavity cancer. Study background: Non-progressing patients received a fourth nivolumab dose near day 43, then surgery on days 50-56.

Most PBMC samples had approximately 440 ng input DNA in six replicates. Clones were sequenced by immunoSEQ multiplex PCR, and TCRdb holds only the in-frame ones, with some missing. Here the sample spans fewer than 90,000 clones, 70% to 85% being singletons. The study, taken as a whole, reports: Pretreatment Treg/Th17 ratio correlated inversely with post-treatment tumor clonality.

A word on this clone: Its specificity is unknown.

Germline V gene data show CDR1 as MNHNY and CDR2 as SVGAGI (reference sequence). The CDR3 has 16 residues. The V segment lost 4 bases and the J segment 2 bases; nucleotides outside the gene matches: 7. The receptor was derived from a person aged 35 to 85 with oral cavity squamous cell carcinoma. The V gene is TRBV6-6, the J gene TRBJ2-3; 9 bases line up with TRBD2. This sample comprised PBMCs, obtained before nivolumab (anti-PD-1) treatment. The CDR3 nucleotides read TGTGCCAGCAGTTCTCGGGCGGGAGGGCTCACAGATACGCAGTATTTT. Translation: CASSSRAGGLTDTQYF.